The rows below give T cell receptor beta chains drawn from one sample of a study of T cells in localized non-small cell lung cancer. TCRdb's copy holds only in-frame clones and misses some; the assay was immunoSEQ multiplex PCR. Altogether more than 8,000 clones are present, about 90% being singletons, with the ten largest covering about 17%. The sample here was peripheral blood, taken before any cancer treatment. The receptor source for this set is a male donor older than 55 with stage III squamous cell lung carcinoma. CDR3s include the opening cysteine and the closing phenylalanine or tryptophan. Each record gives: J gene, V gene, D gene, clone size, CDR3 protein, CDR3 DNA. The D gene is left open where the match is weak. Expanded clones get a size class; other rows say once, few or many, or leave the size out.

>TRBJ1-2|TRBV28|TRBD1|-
CASSWDRGYYGYTF
TGTGCCAGCAGTTGGGACAGGGGGTACTATGGCTACACCTTC
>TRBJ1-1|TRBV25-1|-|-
CASRTVGMNTEAFF
TGTGCCAGCAGGACAGTAGGAATGAACACTGAAGCTTTCTTT
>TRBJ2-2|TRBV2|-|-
CASSVSQGYAGELFF
TGTGCCAGCAGTGTTTCACAGGGTTACGCCGGGGAGCTGTTTTTT
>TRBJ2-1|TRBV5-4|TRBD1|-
CASSPFRGSDEQFF
TGTGCCAGCAGCCCATTCAGGGGGTCAGATGAGCAGTTCTTC
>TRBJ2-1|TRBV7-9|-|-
CASSLASGGSSYNEQFF
TGTGCCAGCAGCTTAGCTTCGGGCGGGTCTTCCTACAATGAGCAGTTCTTC
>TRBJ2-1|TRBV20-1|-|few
CSARWGRQFF
TGCAGTGCCAGGTGGGGGAGGCAGTTCTTC
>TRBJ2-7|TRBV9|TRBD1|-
CASSLTSGTGSEQYF
TGTGCCAGCAGCTTAACTTCCGGGACAGGGAGCGAGCAGTACTTC
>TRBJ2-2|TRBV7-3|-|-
CASSRDRSNTGELFF
TGTGCCAGCAGTCGCGACAGGAGTAACACCGGGGAGCTGTTTTTT
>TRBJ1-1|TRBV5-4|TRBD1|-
CASSLAAGTANTEAFF
TGTGCCAGCAGCTTGGCTGCCGGGACAGCGAACACTGAAGCTTTCTTT
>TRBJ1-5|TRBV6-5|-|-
CASRPDSWSNQPQHF
TGTGCCAGCAGGCCTGATAGTTGGAGCAATCAGCCCCAGCATTTT
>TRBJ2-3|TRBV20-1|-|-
CSGKGTDTQYF
TGCAGTGGCAAGGGCACAGATACGCAGTATTTT
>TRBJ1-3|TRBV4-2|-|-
CASSQTGASGNTIYF
TGTGCCAGCAGCCAGACCGGGGCCTCTGGAAACACCATATATTTT
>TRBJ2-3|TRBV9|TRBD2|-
CASSVATPTSGLAPDTQYF
TGTGCCAGCAGCGTAGCCACCCCCACTAGCGGCCTGGCCCCAGATACGCAGTATTTT
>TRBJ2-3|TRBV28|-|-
CASRVGGAVDTQYF
TGTGCCAGCAGAGTGGGGGGGGCGGTAGATACGCAGTATTTT
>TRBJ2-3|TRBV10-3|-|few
CASSYSRDGTDTQYF
TGTGCCAGCAGTTACTCGCGAGATGGAACAGATACGCAGTATTTT
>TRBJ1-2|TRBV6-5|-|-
CASSPGQGRDGYTF
TGTGCCAGCAGTCCAGGGCAGGGAAGGGATGGCTACACCTTC
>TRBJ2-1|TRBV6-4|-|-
CASSQGGGGHEQFF
TGTGCCAGCAGCCAGGGGGGGGGCGGCCATGAGCAGTTCTTC
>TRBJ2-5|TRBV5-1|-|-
CASSASGNQETQYF
TGCGCCAGCAGCGCATCAGGGAACCAAGAGACCCAGTACTTC
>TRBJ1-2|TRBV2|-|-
CASSDTGGLGTNYGYTF
TGTGCCAGCAGTGATACGGGGGGGCTGGGAACTAACTATGGCTACACCTTC
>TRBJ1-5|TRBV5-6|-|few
CASSIDGNQPQHF
TGTGCCAGCAGCATCGACGGAAATCAGCCCCAGCATTTT
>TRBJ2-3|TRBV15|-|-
CATSTFTGTNTDTQYF
TGTGCCACCAGCACATTCACAGGGACTAACACAGATACGCAGTATTTT
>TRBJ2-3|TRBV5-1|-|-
CASSRDRVGVQYF
TGCGCCAGCAGCAGGGACCGGGTAGGAGTGCAGTATTTT
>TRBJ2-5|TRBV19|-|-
CASSASRVLQETQYF
TGTGCCAGTAGTGCCTCCCGGGTTCTCCAAGAGACCCAGTACTTC
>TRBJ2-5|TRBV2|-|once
CASSASWGRGETQYF
TGTGCCAGCAGCGCAAGTTGGGGGCGGGGGGAGACCCAGTACTTC
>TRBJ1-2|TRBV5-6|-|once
CASSSRGNYGYTF
TGTGCCAGCAGCTCCAGGGGAAACTATGGCTACACCTTC
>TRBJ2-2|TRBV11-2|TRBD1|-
CASSLVAGGGGLFF
TGTGCCAGCAGCTTAGTCGCAGGGGGCGGTGGGCTGTTTTTT
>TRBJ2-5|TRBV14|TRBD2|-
CASSQFSMRGVETQYF
TGTGCCAGCAGCCAATTCTCTATGCGGGGGGTAGAGACCCAGTACTTC
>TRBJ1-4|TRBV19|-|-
CATHNRRGAAEKLFF
TGTGCCACCCACAATCGGAGAGGGGCAGCGGAAAAACTGTTTTTT
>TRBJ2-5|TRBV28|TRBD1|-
CASSLFGTGEETQYF
TGTGCCAGCAGTTTATTTGGGACAGGGGAAGAGACCCAGTACTTC
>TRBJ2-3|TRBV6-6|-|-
CASSYELGLDTQYF
TGTGCCAGCAGTTACGAACTAGGGCTAGATACGCAGTATTTT
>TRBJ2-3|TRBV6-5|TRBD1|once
CASSYGTGVVDTQYF
TGTGCCAGCAGTTACGGGACAGGGGTGGTAGATACGCAGTATTTT
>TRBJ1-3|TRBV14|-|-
CASSHRGSSGNTIYF
TGTGCCAGCAGCCATCGGGGCAGCTCTGGAAACACCATATATTTT
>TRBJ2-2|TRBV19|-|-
CAGGTNTGELFF
TGTGCCGGAGGAACGAACACCGGGGAGCTGTTTTTT
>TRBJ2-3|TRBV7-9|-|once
CASSTRYLRDRSYMQYF
TGTGCCAGCAGCACTAGATACCTCCGTGACAGGTCGTATATGCAGTATTTT
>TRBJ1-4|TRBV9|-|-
CASSPGGEKLFF
TGTGCCAGCAGCCCGGGAGGGGAAAAACTGTTTTTT
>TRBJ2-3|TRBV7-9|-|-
CASSPGTTSTDTQYF
TGTGCCAGCAGCCCCGGGACGACTAGCACAGATACGCAGTATTTT
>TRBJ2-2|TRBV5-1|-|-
CASSLARSGNTGELFF
TGCGCCAGCAGCTTGGCCCGGAGCGGGAACACCGGGGAGCTGTTTTTT
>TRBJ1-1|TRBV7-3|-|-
CASSLTAPSTEAFF
TGTGCCAGCAGCTTAACGGCCCCTAGCACTGAAGCTTTCTTT
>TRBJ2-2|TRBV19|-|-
CAILSGQPNTGELFF
TGTGCCATTCTTTCCGGCCAGCCGAACACCGGGGAGCTGTTTTTT
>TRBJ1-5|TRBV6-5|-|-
CASRIREYSNQPQHF
TGTGCCAGCAGAATCAGGGAGTATAGCAATCAGCCCCAGCATTTT
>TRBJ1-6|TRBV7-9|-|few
CASSFWGGESPLHF
TGTGCCAGCAGCTTTTGGGGAGGGGAGTCACCCCTCCACTTT